The clone carrying this T cell receptor beta chain was picked up many times. V was shortened by 7 bases and J by 5 bases, with 23 bases between the two germline ends. The CDR3 has 16 amino acids. Germline V lookup: CDR1 MNHNS, CDR2 SASEGT. Combining iRepertoire HTBI primers with Arm-PCR of CDR3 regions, the authors built TCR beta libraries. Each CDR3 protein is one row after TCRdb ran MiXCR on the multiplex PCR reads. The table lists about 620,000 distinct CDR3 sequences, approximately 15% of them singletons. Noted time point: newly diagnosed GD, antithyroid drugs for less than 3 months. TCR sequences were obtained from RNA taken from PBMCs. This entry comes from a study of regulatory T cells in long-lasting Graves disease. This sample was shared with a second study, whose subject was T cells in Graves' hyperthyroidism and ophthalmopathy.

This sequence joins TRBV6-1 and TRBJ2-5, with D possibly called TRBD1 or TRBD2 (5 bases each). The receptor's source is a woman in her twenties or thirties with Graves disease. This material consisted of peripheral blood mononuclear cells (PBMCs), taken at new diagnosis, from a patient treated with antithyroid drugs. The DNA of the CDR3 is TGTGCCAGCACCTCGGAGGTTCGACACGGGACGGAGACCCAGTACTTC. It codes for CASTSEVRHGTETQYF.